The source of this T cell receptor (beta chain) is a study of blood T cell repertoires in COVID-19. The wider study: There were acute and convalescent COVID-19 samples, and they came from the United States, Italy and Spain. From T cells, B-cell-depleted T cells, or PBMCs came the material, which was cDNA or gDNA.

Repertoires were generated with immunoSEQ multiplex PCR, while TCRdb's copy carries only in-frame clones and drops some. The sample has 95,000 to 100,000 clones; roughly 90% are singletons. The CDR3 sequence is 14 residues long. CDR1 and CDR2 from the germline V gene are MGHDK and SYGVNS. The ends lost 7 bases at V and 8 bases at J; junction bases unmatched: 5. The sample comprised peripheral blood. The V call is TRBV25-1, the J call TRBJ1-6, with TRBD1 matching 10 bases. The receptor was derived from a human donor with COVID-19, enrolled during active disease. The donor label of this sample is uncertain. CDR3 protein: CASTQTGGDSPLHF. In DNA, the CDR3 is TGTGCCAGCACCCAGACAGGGGGCGATTCACCCCTCCACTTT.